The 5 T cell receptor beta chains reported below all come from one sample, sequenced in a study of shared clonotypes between healthy human individuals. The protocol was immunoSEQ multiplex PCR, while the TCRdb copy is restricted to in-frame clones and leaves out a portion. The profile shows about 2.4 million clones, 80% to 95% of them singletons. Input material: naive CD4+ T cells from PBMCs. Regarding subset: CD45RA+ positively selected. These TCRs come from a man between 18 and 35 years old in good health. Some clones in this sample may be carry-over from other donors' samples.

V and J are TRBV19 and TRBJ1-2; 9 bases map to TRBD1. The germline V gene has CDR1 LNHDA and CDR2 SQIVND (reference sequence). CDR3 length equals 19 residues. J was trimmed by 2 bases and V by 3 bases; bases with no gene match: 16. CDR3: CASSILSGQGYGANYGYTF. DNA of the CDR3: TGTGCCAGTAGTATTCTTTCGGGACAGGGCTACGGGGCCAACTATGGCTACACCTTC.

This clone was counted a few times. The V and J genes are TRBV5-1 and TRBJ2-3; TRBD1 or TRBD2 may be the D gene (5 bases each). V lost 6 bases, J lost 0 bases, and 17 bases lay in between. The V gene's germline CDR1 is SGHRS and CDR2 YFSETQ. CDR3 length equals 16 residues. The CDR3 bases are TGCGCCAGCACCTCCGGGACGCGTACTAGCACAGATACGCAGTATTTT. Its translation is CASTSGTRTSTDTQYF.

The chain couples TRBV6-5 to TRBJ2-5; TRBD1 matches 8 bases. The trim removed 6 bases at V and 5 bases at J, leaving 8 bases unmatched. Per germline, CDR1 MNHEY and CDR2 SVGAGI. This CDR3 has 14 amino acids. CDR3 coding DNA: TGTGCCAGCAGGCCCGGGACAGGAGAGGAGACCCAGTACTTC. Translating it yields CASRPGTGEETQYF.

The rearrangement links TRBV30 to TRBJ2-5; TRBD2 aligns across 8 bases. The CDR3 length is 14 residues. V gave up 2 bases and J gave up 6 bases; unmatched junction bases: 8. Germline CDR1 reads GTSNPN; CDR2 reads SVGIG (reference sequence). CDR3 sequence: CAWSIKSGRQTQYF. The CDR3 bases are TGTGCCTGGAGTATCAAAAGCGGGAGACAGACCCAGTACTTC.

Concerning this clone itself: The same CDR3 can be traced to other DNA sequences in this sample. This chain connects TRBV5-1 to TRBJ1-1; no firm D call. Germline lookup yields CDR1 SGHRS and CDR2 YFSETQ. Trimming took off 0 bases at V and 4 bases at J, with 13 bases between the two ends. The CDR3 runs to 15 residues. The CDR3 sequence: CASSLVGEGSTEAFF. The CDR3 coding sequence is TGCGCCAGCAGCTTGGTCGGGGAAGGAAGCACTGAAGCTTTCTTT.